Presented here are 22 T cell receptor beta chains from one specimen sequenced in a study of blood T cell repertoires in COVID-19. Only in-frame clones appear in the TCRdb table, and some are missing; sequencing was by immunoSEQ multiplex PCR. This table has approximately 62,000 clones, about four fifths appearing once. Sequenced input: peripheral blood. These receptors all come from a woman between 45 and 60 years old with active or convalescent COVID-19.

V usage is TRBV5-8 and J usage is TRBJ1-1; perhaps TRBD1 as D (5 bases). CDR3 length equals 17 residues. Germline assignment: CDR1 SGHTS and CDR2 YDEGEE. Between the trimmed V and J ends, which lost 0 bases and 0 bases, there was a span of 15 bases. CDR3 region: CASSLVWGGGMNTEAFF. CDR3 DNA: TGTGCCAGCAGCTTGGTTTGGGGCGGGGGAATGAACACTGAAGCTTTCTTT. Full variable domain (remainder filled in from reference TRBV5-8 and TRBJ1-1): EAGVTQSPTHLIKTRGQQATLRCSPISGHTSVYWYQQALGLGLQFLLWYDEGEERNRGNFPPRFSGRQFPNYSSELNVNALELEDSALYLCASSLVWGGGMNTEAFFGQGTRLTVV.

In this sample, this clone turned up once. The CDR3 nucleotides read TGTGCCAGACGGGACAGGGTCAACACCGGGGAGCTGTTTTTT. This encodes CARRDRVNTGELFF. The V call is TRBV27, the J call TRBJ2-2; 9 bases fit TRBD1. V was clipped by 9 bases and J by 2 bases; unmatched bases: 4. CDR1 and CDR2 from the germline V gene are MNHEY and SMNVEV (reference sequence). This CDR3 region has 14 residues.

This chain uses TRBV6-1 with TRBJ2-5; 7 bases are shared with TRBD2. The CDR3 extends over 13 amino acids. The germline V gene encodes CDR1 MNHNS and CDR2 SASEGT. The J segment lost 1 base and the V segment lost 6 bases, leaving 2 bases of the junction unmatched. The CDR3 here is CASRASGQETQYF. In nucleotides, the CDR3 is TGTGCCAGCAGGGCTAGCGGCCAAGAGACCCAGTACTTC.

The V gene is TRBV24-1, the J gene TRBJ2-2; the D is unclear. V lost 5 bases and J lost 5, with 5 bases in between. The CDR3 is 12 amino acids. Germline CDR1 KGHDR, CDR2 SFDVKD. The DNA of the CDR3 is TGTGCCACCAGTGCCTCTACCGGGGAGCTGTTTTTT. Translated: CATSASTGELFF.

The V gene is TRBV5-1, the J gene TRBJ2-7, with D perhaps matching TRBD2 (5 bases). V lost 6 bases, J lost 0 bases, and 13 bases lay in between. There are 14 residues in the CDR3. CDR1 and CDR2 from the germline V gene are SGHRS and YFSETQ. This chain's CDR3 is CASTLEAHSYEQYF. The DNA for the CDR3 is TGCGCCAGCACCCTGGAGGCCCACTCCTACGAGCAGTACTTC.

A single count supports this clone. At the DNA level, this CDR3 is encoded by other sequences in the same sample as well. The rearrangement links TRBV4-2 to TRBJ2-1, with 12 bases matching TRBD2. Germline CDR1 and CDR2: LGHNA and YNFKEQ. V was pared by 6 bases and J by 8 bases, with 2 bases of the junction left unmatched. The CDR3 runs 13 residues. DNA of the CDR3: TGTGCCAGCAGGCTAGCGGGAGGGGATGAGCAGTTCTTC. This translates into CASRLAGGDEQFF.

The rearrangement uses TRBV4-3 and TRBJ2-7; 7 bases map to TRBD2. After removal of 0 bases from V and 3 bases from J, the junction contained 5 bases not matched to a gene. Germline-derived CDR1 and CDR2 are LGHNA and YSLEER. The CDR3 covers 15 residues. The CDR3 region is CASSQDRGSNYEQYF. CDR3 nucleotides: TGCGCCAGCAGCCAAGACCGCGGGAGTAACTACGAGCAGTACTTC.

The chain is built from TRBV13 and TRBJ2-7; 7 bases line up with TRBD2. The CDR3 length is 17 residues. CDR1 and CDR2 (germline): PRHDT, FYEKMQ (reference sequence). The V gene end was trimmed by 1 base and the J gene end by 3 bases; junction bases not matched to a gene: 12. CDR3 loop: CASSLVGSPSGDYEQYF. CDR3 coding DNA: TGTGCCAGCAGCTTAGTAGGGTCCCCTAGCGGAGACTACGAGCAGTACTTC.

This clone was counted only a few times. CDR3 sequence (DNA): TGTGCCAGCAGTGCCTCTAGCGGAGGGGCCCTTCGCGAGCAGTACTTC. This encodes CASSASSGGALREQYF. V usage is TRBV6-2 or TRBV6-3 and J usage is TRBJ2-7; 7 nucleotides align to TRBD2. The V gene's germline CDR1 is MNHEY and CDR2 SVGEGT. The CDR3 loop spans 16 amino acids. The trim removed 5 bases at V and 6 bases at J, leaving 16 bases unmatched.

The chain uses TRBV5-1 and TRBJ1-6; 9 bases agree with TRBD1. CDR1 is SGHRS and CDR2 is YFSETQ in the germline V gene. The CDR3 runs 14 residues. After removal of 3 bases from V and 9 bases from J, the junction contained 4 bases not matched to a gene. In DNA form, the CDR3 reads TGCGCCAGCAGCTCAACAGGGGGCGCTTCACCCCTCCACTTT. It yields the protein CASSSTGGASPLHF.

The V gene is TRBV3-1 (or the pseudogene TRBV3-2), the J gene TRBJ2-7, with 11 bases matching TRBD2. This CDR3 is 14 amino acids long. V was clipped by 3 bases and J by 8 bases; unmatched bases: 6. Looked up from germline, CDR1 is LGHDT and CDR2 is YNNKEL (reference sequence). CDR3: CASSQGLAVLKQYF. The CDR3 region has the DNA TGTGCCAGCAGCCAGGGACTAGCGGTATTGAAGCAGTACTTC.

This sequence joins TRBV6-5 and TRBJ2-1; 10 bases map to TRBD2. The trim removed 4 bases at V and 9 bases at J, leaving 6 bases unmatched. Germline V gene sequence: CDR1 MNHEY, CDR2 SVGAGI. This CDR3 has 14 residues. The CDR3 protein is CASSFSSGRAEQFF. In DNA, the CDR3 is TGTGCCAGCAGTTTTTCTAGCGGGAGAGCTGAGCAGTTCTTC.

The chain links TRBV5-1 to TRBJ2-1; a weak D match, TRBD2 (5 bases). Germline V gene lookup returns CDR1 SGHRS and CDR2 YFSETQ. Trimming removed 5 bases at V and 6 bases at J, with 12 bases between. The length of the CDR3 is 13 residues. CDR3 loop: CASREGVSNEQFF. CDR3 DNA sequence: TGCGCCAGCAGAGAGGGTGTGAGCAATGAGCAGTTCTTC.

This chain joins TRBV2 and TRBJ1-1; unclear D gene. The V end was cut by 6 bases, the J end by 10 bases, with 12 bases between. Germline lookup yields CDR1 SNHLY and CDR2 FYNNEI. This CDR3 spans 11 amino acids. The CDR3 spells CASRSTDVAFF. The CDR3 DNA sequence: TGTGCCAGCAGATCCACAGACGTAGCTTTCTTT.

The sample holds a few counts of this clone. The rearrangement uses TRBV5-6 and TRBJ1-6, with TRBD1 matching 11 bases. The V gene's germline CDR1 is SGHDT and CDR2 YYEEEE. The CDR3 runs 15 residues. J lost 10 bases, V lost 0 bases, and 3 bases had no gene match. CDR3 sequence (DNA): TGTGCCAGCAGCTTGGAAGGGACAGGGGGATCACCCCTCCACTTT. Protein sequence: CASSLEGTGGSPLHF.

The gene calls are TRBV19 and TRBJ2-7; D ambiguous. Per germline, CDR1 LNHDA and CDR2 SQIVND (reference sequence). V lost 5 bases to trimming and J lost 4 bases, with 18 bases between them. The CDR3 has 15 amino acids. CDR3 loop: CASSPAGRPGYEQYF. The CDR3 bases are TGTGCCAGTAGTCCGGCTGGGCGACCTGGGTACGAGCAGTACTTC.

This chain links TRBV12-5 with TRBJ2-7, with 9 positions matching TRBD2. Germline lookup yields CDR1 LGHNT and CDR2 FRNRAP. The CDR3 covers 15 residues. Trimming at V came to 7 bases and at J to 1 base, leaving 8 bases not matched to a gene. CDR3 DNA sequence: TGTGCTAGTGTCCCTCCGACTAGCGGATCCTACGAGCAGTACTTC. This translates into CASVPPTSGSYEQYF. The full variable domain, completed using reference TRBV12-5 and TRBJ2-7, is DARVTQTPRHKVTEMGQEVTMRCQPILGHNTVFWYRQTMMQGLELLAYFRNRAPLDDSGMPKDRFSAEMPDATLATLKIQPSEPRDSAVYFCASVPPTSGSYEQYFGPGTRLTVT.

The chain uses TRBV9 and TRBJ2-6, with 14 bases fitting TRBD2. The CDR3 loop spans 21 amino acids. CDR1 is SGDLS and CDR2 is YYNGEE in the germline V gene. V was clipped by 4 bases and J by 4 bases; unmatched bases: 16. The CDR3 region has the DNA TGTGCCAGCAGCCCCCGGGACGGCCAGGGACTAGCGGGAGTCGGGGCCAACGTCCTGACTTTC. Encoded protein: CASSPRDGQGLAGVGANVLTF.

This rearrangement joins TRBV24-1 to TRBJ2-3; D remains ambiguous. With 3 bases removed from V and 3 bases from J, the gap between germline ends came to 9 bases. CDR3 length: 14 amino acids. The V gene's germline CDR1 is KGHDR and CDR2 SFDVKD. CDR3 coding DNA: TGTGCCACCAGTGATGCCCCGAGTACAGATACGCAGTATTTT. Translated: CATSDAPSTDTQYF.

V is TRBV10-3 and J is TRBJ1-1; TRBD1 agrees at 9 bases. The CDR3 is made up of 13 amino acids. In germline, CDR1 is ENHRY, CDR2 SYGVKD. The V gene end was trimmed by 11 bases and the J gene end by 5 bases; junction bases not matched to a gene: 9. The CDR3 bases are TGTGCCGCGGGACAGGGACTAGCGACTGAAGCTTTCTTT. Translating it yields CAAGQGLATEAFF.

J is TRBJ2-1 and V is TRBV4-2; the D gene is possibly TRBD2 (5 bases). The CDR3 covers 15 residues. V lost 4 bases, J lost 0 bases, and 10 bases lay in between. CDR1 and CDR2 from the germline V gene are LGHNA and YNFKEQ. In DNA, the CDR3 is TGTGCCAGCAGCCCCGAGCGGAGCTCCTACAATGAGCAGTTCTTC. Translated: CASSPERSSYNEQFF.

The chain joins TRBV11-2 to TRBJ2-3; 8 bases align to TRBD2. Germline loops: CDR1 SGHAT, CDR2 FQNNGV. The CDR3 spans 14 residues. With V trimmed by 4 bases and J by 1 base, 1 base remained unmatched. DNA for the CDR3: TGTGCCAGCAGCTCGACTAGCGGCACAGATACGCAGTATTTT. Encoded protein: CASSSTSGTDTQYF.